This is a list of T cell receptor beta chains from one sample in a study of tumor-infiltrating lymphocytes in primary liver carcinoma. In TCRdb, the multiplex PCR reads were re-called with MiXCR into one record per CDR3 protein. The sample has 200,000 or so distinct CDR3 sequences, around 60% seen once; the top ten hold 6% to 8.5%. Sequenced sample: peripheral blood. Receptors originate from a woman aged 55 to 70 with primary liver carcinoma and hepatitis B virus infection. Both conserved end residues are part of each CDR3. Fields, in order: D gene, V gene, J gene, clone size, CDR3 protein, CDR3 DNA. A D gene is named only where the DNA matches it firmly. The size entry is marked missing in some rows and otherwise reads once, few, many or a size class.

D gene: .
V gene: TRBV11-2
J gene: TRBJ2-7
clone size: many
CDR3 protein: CASSLLGSSGRSSYEQYF
CDR3 DNA: TGTGCCAGCAGCTTACTTGGTAGTTCCGGGCGGAGCTCCTACGAGCAGTACTTC

D gene: .
V gene: TRBV4-1
J gene: TRBJ2-1
clone size: .
CDR3 protein: CASSQDSWGAYNEQFF
CDR3 DNA: TGCGCCAGCAGCCAAGATAGTTGGGGTGCCTACAATGAACAGTTCTTC

D gene: .
V gene: TRBV11-2
J gene: TRBJ1-1
clone size: few
CDR3 protein: CASSGQTGSPTETFF
CDR3 DNA: TGTGCCAGCAGTGGTCAAACAGGGAGTCCCACTGAAACTTTCTTT

D gene: .
V gene: TRBV11-2
J gene: TRBJ2-7
clone size: .
CDR3 protein: CASSREEAPSYEQYF
CDR3 DNA: TGTGCCAGCAGCCGTGAAGAGGCTCCCTCCTACGAGCAGTACTTC

D gene: .
V gene: TRBV12-3/TRBV12-4
J gene: TRBJ2-7
clone size: many
CDR3 protein: CASSLGLAGLYF
CDR3 DNA: TGTGCCAGCAGTTTAGGTTTGGCGGGCCTGTACTTC

D gene: .
V gene: TRBV7-9
J gene: TRBJ1-2
clone size: .
CDR3 protein: CTSSFRGANAKDSTF
CDR3 DNA: TGTACCAGCAGCTTCCGGGGGGCGAATGCCAAGGACTCCACCTTC

D gene: .
V gene: TRBV12-3/TRBV12-4
J gene: TRBJ2-1
clone size: .
CDR3 protein: CTSSLDSLAVAHEHFF
CDR3 DNA: TGTACCAGCAGTTTAGATAGCCTAGCCGTAGCCCATGAGCATTTCTTC

D gene: TRBD2
V gene: TRBV11-2
J gene: TRBJ2-7
clone size: .
CDR3 protein: CASNQHSGTSNYEQYF
CDR3 DNA: TGTGCCAGCAACCAACATTCGGGGACTAGTAACTACGAGCAGTACTTC

D gene: TRBD1
V gene: TRBV28
J gene: TRBJ1-4
clone size: many
CDR3 protein: CASSDGTGNEKLFF
CDR3 DNA: TGTGCCAGCAGCGACGGGACAGGGAATGAAAAACTGTTTTTT

D gene: .
V gene: TRBV5-4
J gene: TRBJ2-2
clone size: .
CDR3 protein: CASSLIRSGELFF
CDR3 DNA: TGTGCCAGCAGCTTAATCCGCTCCGGGGAGCTGTTTTTT

D gene: TRBD2
V gene: TRBV7-3
J gene: TRBJ2-2
clone size: .
CDR3 protein: CASGAGGTGELFF
CDR3 DNA: TGTGCCAGCGGTGCGGGAGGCACCGGGGAGCTGTTTTTT

D gene: TRBD1
V gene: TRBV29-1
J gene: TRBJ2-7
clone size: .
CDR3 protein: CSAQGGTGADEQHF
CDR3 DNA: TGCAGCGCCCAGGGGGGGACAGGGGCCGACGAGCAGCACTTC

D gene: .
V gene: TRBV11-1
J gene: TRBJ1-1
clone size: .
CDR3 protein: CVSSFDHFSGNTEAFF
CDR3 DNA: TGTGTCAGCAGCTTTGACCACTTCTCGGGAAACACTGAAGCTTTCTTT

D gene: .
V gene: TRBV6-5
J gene: TRBJ1-1
clone size: .
CDR3 protein: CAGSYFGGGTEALF
CDR3 DNA: .

D gene: .
V gene: TRBV4-1
J gene: TRBJ1-1
clone size: many
CDR3 protein: CASSQVWGLNTEAFF
CDR3 DNA: TGCGCCAGCAGCCAAGTTTGGGGTTTGAACACTGAAGCTTTCTTT

D gene: .
V gene: TRBV7-8
J gene: TRBJ1-5
clone size: .
CDR3 protein: CASSLGVPWGNQPQHF
CDR3 DNA: TGTGCCAGCAGCTTGGGAGTACCCTGGGGCAATCAGCCCCAGCATTTT

D gene: .
V gene: TRBV11-1
J gene: TRBJ2-2
clone size: .
CDR3 protein: CASTVGGGEQFF
CDR3 DNA: TGTGCCAGCACCGTGGGGGGCGGGGAGCAGTTTTTT

D gene: .
V gene: TRBV11-1
J gene: TRBJ2-7
clone size: .
CDR3 protein: CANSLAGSPQYF
CDR3 DNA: TGTGCCAACAGCTTAGCCGGGTCTCCACAGTACTTC

D gene: .
V gene: TRBV11-2
J gene: TRBJ2-3
clone size: once
CDR3 protein: CASSSTRLLGADTQYF
CDR3 DNA: TGTGCCAGTAGCTCAACCAGGTTACTGGGGGCAGATACGCAGTATTTT